The 26 T cell receptor beta chains in this list originate from one sample, sequenced in a study of cytomegalovirus exposure and HLA in healthy donors. 13 Jbeta primers and 60 Vbeta primers were used for the PCR. Sequencing used immunoSEQ multiplex PCR; TCRdb keeps in-frame clones, though not all of them. This table has about 180,000 clones, over 65% appearing once. Material for sequencing was PBMCs. The receptors originated from a woman aged 55-70 years in good health and CMV-seropositive.

The chain links TRBV6-6 to TRBJ1-2; tentative D call: TRBD1 (6 bases). V lost 2 bases to trimming and J lost 8 bases, with 21 bases between them. CDR3 length: 16 amino acids. Germline CDR1 MNHNY, CDR2 SVGAGI (reference sequence). The CDR3 loop reads CASSYPRQQTGSGYTF. In nucleotides, the CDR3 is TGTGCCAGCAGTTACCCGCGGCAACAAACAGGGTCCGGCTACACCTTC.

The CDR3 DNA follows: TGTGCCAGCAGTTACGGGACAGGGGGCTATGGCTACACCTTC. This sequence encodes CASSYGTGGYGYTF. V and J are TRBV6-6 and TRBJ1-2, with 11 bases lining up with TRBD1. V shed 2 bases, J shed 4 bases, and the junction held 0 bases outside the gene matches. Germline V CDR1 and CDR2: MNHNY, SVGAGI (reference sequence). The CDR3 is 14 amino acids.

The CDR3 DNA reads TGTGCCAGCAGTTCCTGGGAGGCGGAAAAACTGTTTTTT. Amino acid sequence: CASSSWEAEKLFF. The chain is built from TRBV28 and TRBJ1-4, with D hard to call. V dropped 4 bases and J dropped 8 bases, with 11 bases sitting between them. The CDR3 has 13 amino acids. The germline V gene has CDR1 MDHEN and CDR2 SYDVKM.

This clone came up once. The chain is built from TRBV11-3 and TRBJ1-1, with a possible D match to TRBD1 (6 bases). The CDR3 loop spans 15 amino acids. The germline CDR1 and CDR2 sequences are SGHNT and YENEEA. V shed 3 bases and J shed 7 bases, with 18 bases lying between them. CDR3 residues: CASSFDGGAFGEAFF. In DNA, the CDR3 is TGTGCCAGCAGCTTTGATGGGGGGGCCTTCGGTGAAGCTTTCTTT.

The V gene is TRBV5-5, the J gene TRBJ2-1, with 14 bases that match TRBD2. With 3 bases clipped from V and 4 bases from J, the junction kept 9 bases outside the gene matches. This CDR3 spans 18 amino acids. Germline V lookup: CDR1 SGHKS, CDR2 YYEKEE (reference sequence). The CDR3 loop is CASSSPGLAGVGYNEQFF. The CDR3 coding sequence is TGTGCCAGCAGCTCACCGGGACTAGCGGGAGTGGGTTACAATGAGCAGTTCTTC.

The chain recombines TRBV11-3 with TRBJ2-5; TRBD1 is a possible D gene (5 bases). CDR1 is SGHNT, CDR2 YENEEA, per germline. The CDR3 sequence is 13 residues long. Trimming took 3 bases from V and 6 from J, leaving 11 bases between them. Here the CDR3 DNA reads TGTGCCAGCAGCTTCTCCTCAGGGAAGACCCAGTACTTC. Amino acids: CASSFSSGKTQYF.

V and J are TRBV5-1 and TRBJ2-2; possible D gene TRBD1, 7 bases. Per germline, CDR1 SGHRS and CDR2 YFSETQ. The CDR3 runs to 19 residues. V shed 3 bases and J shed 6 bases, with 27 bases lying between them. Written as DNA, the CDR3 is TGCGCCAGCAGCTCCGGGTTAGGGGGCCTCGTAGGGGGGCCCGGGGAGCTGTTTTTT. This encodes CASSSGLGGLVGGPGELFF.

This clone was seen a handful of times. The CDR3 DNA sequence: TGTGCCAGCAGGCAGGGGAAAAAACTGTTTTTT. This gives the protein CASRQGKKLFF. The chain couples TRBV28 to TRBJ1-4, with D possibly TRBD1 on 6 matching bases. The CDR3 runs 11 residues. Per germline, CDR1 MDHEN and CDR2 SYDVKM. V was pared by 6 bases and J by 9 bases, with 8 bases between.

This sequence joins TRBV5-1 and TRBJ2-1, with D perhaps TRBD2 (6 bases). Germline V gene lookup returns CDR1 SGHRS and CDR2 YFSETQ. Trimming took 4 bases from V and 1 from J, leaving 24 bases between them. This CDR3 has 19 residues. CDR3 sequence reads: CASSHLGFSAGQSYNEQFF. The CDR3 DNA reads TGCGCCAGCAGCCACCTCGGATTTTCGGCGGGGCAGTCCTACAATGAGCAGTTCTTC.

The V call is TRBV7-2, the J call TRBJ2-7; maybe TRBD2 (6 bases). The CDR3 is 16 amino acids. Germline assignment: CDR1 SGHTA and CDR2 FQGNSA. The V end was cut by 3 bases, the J end by 3 bases, with 18 bases between. The DNA of the CDR3 is TGTGCCAGCAGCTTGCCCCGGGGACTGTCCTGCTACGAGCAGTACTTC. Protein: CASSLPRGLSCYEQYF. The full variable domain, completed using reference TRBV7-2 and TRBJ2-7, is GAGVSQSPSNKVTEKGKDVELRCDPISGHTALYWYRQSLGQGLEFLIYFQGNSAPDKSGLPSDRFSAERTGGSVSTLTIQRTQQEDSAVYLCASSLPRGLSCYEQYFGPGTRLTVT.

The chain couples TRBV7-9 to TRBJ2-1, with D tentatively TRBD1 (6 bases). The CDR3 runs to 16 residues. Trimming pared 2 bases from V and 5 bases from J, leaving 16 bases between. The germline CDR1 and CDR2 sequences are SEHNR and FQNEAQ (reference sequence). CDR3 loop: CASSLRDTVHDNEQFF. The CDR3 region has the DNA TGTGCCAGCAGCTTAAGGGACACGGTCCATGACAATGAGCAGTTCTTC.

The gene calls are TRBV14 and TRBJ1-1; 10 bases align to TRBD1. Germline CDR1 and CDR2: SGHDN and FVKESK. J was trimmed by 11 bases and V by 4 bases; bases with no gene match: 7. This CDR3 is built from 13 residues. CDR3 amino acids: CASSLRTGGWAFF. As DNA, the CDR3 is TGTGCCAGCAGCCTTCGGACAGGGGGGTGGGCTTTCTTT.

The gene calls are TRBV13 and TRBJ1-6; 9 bases are shared with TRBD1. V lost 0 bases and J lost 10; bases outside the gene matches: 4. Germline V gene data show CDR1 as PRHDT and CDR2 as FYEKMQ (reference sequence). The CDR3 is 15 residues long. In DNA form, the CDR3 reads TGTGCCAGCAGCTTAGGGGGGACAGGGCGCTCACCCCTCCACTTT. It translates to CASSLGGTGRSPLHF.

The V and J genes are TRBV27 and TRBJ1-4, with TRBD1 as a possible D gene (5 bases). This CDR3 region has 14 residues. V was clipped by 3 bases and J by 8 bases, with 13 bases between them. CDR1 and CDR2 (germline): MNHEY, SMNVEV (reference sequence). The DNA of the CDR3 is TGTGCCAGCAGTTTGTCCAGGGAGGGCGAAAAACTGTTTTTT. It encodes CASSLSREGEKLFF.

The J gene is TRBJ1-4, the V gene TRBV19, with no clear D. CDR3 length: 15 amino acids. Germline V lookup: CDR1 LNHDA, CDR2 SQIVND (reference sequence). Trimming removed 5 bases from V and 0 bases from J, with 10 bases in between. The CDR3 reads CASSSPGATNEKLFF. In nucleotides, the CDR3 is TGTGCCAGTAGTTCCCCCGGGGCAACTAATGAAAAACTGTTTTTT.

V usage is TRBV9 and J usage is TRBJ2-3; 13 positions match TRBD2. Germline V gives CDR1 SGDLS, CDR2 YYNGEE. The length of the CDR3 is 17 residues. Trimming took 4 bases from V and 3 from J; bases not matched to a gene: 8. The CDR3 sequence: CASSPRTSGSITDTQYF. The CDR3 DNA is TGTGCCAGCAGCCCCCGGACTAGCGGGAGTATTACAGATACGCAGTATTTT.

Concerning this clone itself: A much larger clone sits a single nucleotide away, making a read error possible. The rearrangement links TRBV11-2 to TRBJ1-5; TRBD1 aligns across 10 bases. Germline CDR1 is SGHAT and CDR2 is FQNNGV. V lost 5 bases to trimming and J lost 5 bases; unmatched junction nucleotides: 3. The CDR3 consists of 14 residues. The CDR3 loop reads CASSPGQGYQPQHF. CDR3 bases: TGTGCCAGCAGCCCGGGACAGGGGTATCAGCCCCAGCATTTT.

The chain uses TRBV25-1 and TRBJ1-4; 7 bases align to TRBD1. V lost 3 bases to trimming and J lost 4 bases; unmatched junction nucleotides: 8. Germline lookup yields CDR1 MGHDK and CDR2 SYGVNS. The CDR3 spans 16 residues. The DNA for the CDR3 is TGTGCCAGCAGTGAGGAAATGGACAGGAATAATGAAAAACTGTTTTTT. Protein: CASSEEMDRNNEKLFF.

CDR3 sequence: CASSLSGVAGTNTGELFF. In DNA form, the CDR3 reads TGTGCCAGCAGTCTCTCGGGGGTAGCGGGAACGAACACCGGGGAGCTGTTTTTT. J is TRBJ2-2 and V is TRBV27; 8 bases align to TRBD2. Germline lookup yields CDR1 MNHEY and CDR2 SMNVEV (reference sequence). The V segment lost 5 bases and the J segment 0 bases; nucleotides outside the gene matches: 11. The CDR3 contains 18 residues.

The V and J genes are TRBV30 and TRBJ2-1; 9 bases are shared with TRBD2. CDR3 length: 14 residues. With V trimmed by 2 bases and J by 7 bases, 6 bases remained unmatched. From germline, CDR1 is GTSNPN and CDR2 SVGIG (reference sequence). This chain's CDR3 is CAWSITSGWNEQFF. In DNA form, the CDR3 reads TGTGCCTGGAGTATCACTAGCGGGTGGAATGAGCAGTTCTTC.

J is TRBJ1-4 and V is TRBV27; a weak D match, TRBD1 (5 bases). The V gene's germline CDR1 is MNHEY and CDR2 SMNVEV (reference sequence). Trimming removed 5 bases at V and 11 bases at J, with 12 bases between. The CDR3 extends over 12 amino acids. CDR3 in DNA: TGTGCCAGCAGTCCAGGGAGGGAGAAACTGTTTTTT. This sequence encodes CASSPGREKLFF.

The rearrangement uses TRBV28 and TRBJ2-5; D uncertain. The CDR3 contains 14 residues. The V end lost 3 bases, the J end lost 7 bases, and 15 bases lay between the germline ends. CDR1 and CDR2 from the germline V gene are MDHEN and SYDVKM. The CDR3 protein is CASSLNSGGMTQYF. DNA of the CDR3: TGTGCCAGCAGTTTGAATAGTGGCGGAATGACCCAGTACTTC.

This clone was detected once. V and J are TRBV6-1 and TRBJ1-2; D is uncertain. V was pared by 2 bases and J by 2 bases, with 9 bases between. In germline, CDR1 is MNHNS, CDR2 SASEGT. This CDR3 is built from 14 residues. The CDR3 DNA reads as TGTGCCAGCAGTGAACGCGAGGGAAACTATGGCTACACCTTC. This translates into CASSEREGNYGYTF.

This chain connects TRBV9 to TRBJ1-4, with 10 positions matching TRBD1. Germline V gene sequence: CDR1 SGDLS, CDR2 YYNGEE. The V and J ends lost 4 bases and 3 bases, in that order; junction bases with no gene match: 6. This CDR3 is 16 amino acids long. CDR3 DNA: TGTGCCAGCAGCACTCGGACAGGGGGTTCTAATGAAAAACTGTTTTTT. This sequence encodes CASSTRTGGSNEKLFF. Combining the CDR3 with reference TRBV9 and TRBJ1-4 gives the whole variable domain DSGVTQTPKHLITATGQRVTLRCSPRSGDLSVYWYQQSLDQGLQFLIQYYNGEERAKGNILERFSAQQFPDLHSELNLSSLELGDSALYFCASSTRTGGSNEKLFFGSGTQLSVL.

The chain links TRBV4-2 to TRBJ2-3; 10 bases map to TRBD2. CDR1 and CDR2 (germline): LGHNA, YNFKEQ. The CDR3 runs 16 residues. V lost 3 bases to trimming and J lost 4 bases; unmatched junction nucleotides: 7. DNA of the CDR3: TGTGCCAGCAGCCACCCAGCGGGGGGGCACCCAGATACGCAGTATTTT. This codes for CASSHPAGGHPDTQYF.

This sequence joins TRBV7-9 and TRBJ1-2; possibly TRBD1 for D (6 bases). Trimming cost V 6 bases and J 0 bases, with 11 bases left between them. In germline, CDR1 is SEHNR, CDR2 FQNEAQ (reference sequence). This CDR3 contains 14 residues. CDR3 in amino acids: CASRFTGTNYGYTF. CDR3 DNA sequence: TGTGCCAGCAGGTTTACAGGGACTAACTATGGCTACACCTTC.